This passage covers 18 T cell receptor beta chains from one sample sequenced in a study of vaccination and CD4 T cells after COVID-19. No antigen has been identified for these receptors. Described treatment: 10-day PBMC culture with coronavirus spike peptide pools or control peptides (ViraFEST assay). Scientists ran DNA taken from cultured CD4+ T cells through the Oncomine TCR Beta short-read assay for sequencing. TCRdb independently ran MiXCR on the PCR reads; one entry per CDR3 protein. The top ten hold under 13% of the sample, which has more than 12,000 distinct CDR3 sequences, around 67% seen once. The sequenced material came from CD4+ T cells from blood, cultured in vitro. All receptors come from a human donor who had recovered from COVID-19.

J is TRBJ1-2 and V is TRBV7-2; weak D call: TRBD1 (5 bases). Germline CDR1 is SGHTA and CDR2 is FQGNSA. This CDR3 is 18 amino acids long. V lost 3 bases to trimming and J lost 0 bases, with 20 bases between them. The CDR3 nucleotides read TGTGCCAGCAGCTTGGAAGCGCCAGGGCGGTCGACTAACTATGGCTACACCTTC. It yields the protein CASSLEAPGRSTNYGYTF.

The rearrangement joins TRBV19 to TRBJ2-3, with no clear D. Trimming left V 6 bases short and J 2 bases short, with 15 bases between. Looked up from germline, CDR1 is LNHDA and CDR2 is SQIVND (reference sequence). CDR3 length: 15 amino acids. The CDR3 loop is CASSPGVGYTDTQYF. The CDR3 DNA reads TGTGCCAGTAGCCCGGGTGTCGGATACACAGATACGCAGTATTTT. The full variable domain, rest sourced from reference TRBV19 and TRBJ2-3, is DGGITQSPKYLFRKEGQNVTLSCEQNLNHDAMYWYRQDPGQGLRLIYYSQIVNDFQKGDIAEGYSVSREKKESFPLTVTSAQKNPTAFYLCASSPGVGYTDTQYFGPGTRLTVL.

The chain recombines TRBV19 with TRBJ1-5, with TRBD1 matching 9 bases. Germline assignment: CDR1 LNHDA and CDR2 SQIVND (reference sequence). The J segment lost 4 bases and the V segment lost 3 bases, leaving 4 bases of the junction unmatched. The CDR3 length is 15 residues. The CDR3 DNA reads TGTGCCAGTAGTATGTCGGGACAGGGTAATCAGCCCCAGCATTTT. Its translation is CASSMSGQGNQPQHF.

This clonotype was detected once. The chain has TRBV19 and TRBJ1-1, with a possible D match to TRBD1 (5 bases). The CDR3 is 17 residues long. Trimming left V 3 bases short and J 10 bases short, with 27 bases between. Germline V gene data show CDR1 as LNHDA and CDR2 as SQIVND (reference sequence). The CDR3 protein is CASSMGPKGRVPEGAFF. In DNA, the CDR3 is TGTGCCAGTAGTATGGGGCCTAAGGGTCGCGTCCCTGAGGGAGCTTTCTTT. Full variable domain (missing parts from reference TRBV19 and TRBJ1-1): DGGITQSPKYLFRKEGQNVTLSCEQNLNHDAMYWYRQDPGQGLRLIYYSQIVNDFQKGDIAEGYSVSREKKESFPLTVTSAQKNPTAFYLCASSMGPKGRVPEGAFFGQGTRLTVV.

The chain carries TRBV29-1 and TRBJ1-2, with TRBD1 as a possible D gene (5 bases). This CDR3 has 11 amino acids. Looked up from germline, CDR1 is SQVTM and CDR2 is ANQGSEA. V was clipped by 8 bases and J by 3 bases, with 10 bases between them. CDR3 loop: CSSGGDYGYTF. The CDR3 bases are TGCAGCTCGGGGGGGGACTATGGCTACACCTTC. Full variable domain (missing parts from reference TRBV29-1 and TRBJ1-2): SAVISQKPSRDICQRGTSLTIQCQVDSQVTMMFWYRQQPGQSLTLIATANQGSEATYESGFVIDKFPISRPNLTFSTLTVSNMSPEDSSIYLCSSGGDYGYTFGSGTRLTVV.

The chain recombines TRBV27 with TRBJ1-5; D gene uncertain. V was clipped by 8 bases and J by 5 bases, with 22 bases between them. The germline V gene encodes CDR1 MNHEY and CDR2 SMNVEV (reference sequence). This CDR3 has 16 amino acids. The CDR3 nucleotides read TGTGCCAGCCCCACCCCCTTTTTTGGAGCGGATCAGCCCCAGCATTTT. It yields the protein CASPTPFFGADQPQHF.

With regard to this clonotype: One end of the junction varies from germline; a read error may be responsible. The chain links TRBV3-1 to TRBJ1-5; D unresolved. The germline CDR1 and CDR2 sequences are LGHDT and YNNKEL (reference sequence). CDR3 length: 16 amino acids. CDR3 DNA sequence: TGTGCCAGCAGCCAAGACTATAGGGCCCCCAAACAGCTCCAGCATTTT. Its translation: CASSQDYRAPKQLQHF.

This rearrangement joins TRBV6-1 to TRBJ2-2; 7 bases line up with TRBD2. Germline V lookup: CDR1 MNHNS, CDR2 SASEGT. The CDR3 totals 16 residues. The junction had 11 bases not matched to a gene; V was cut back by 6 bases and J by 4 bases. The CDR3 here is CASRGRGDLATGELFF. The CDR3, as DNA: TGTGCCAGCAGGGGCCGGGGGGATTTGGCCACCGGGGAGCTGTTTTTT.

In this sample, this clonotype turned up a few times. The chain uses TRBV5-1 and TRBJ2-5, with D perhaps assigned TRBD1 or TRBD2 (5 bases each). The CDR3 spans 18 residues. The germline V gene encodes CDR1 SGHRS and CDR2 YFSETQ. Between the trimmed V and J ends, which lost 0 bases and 4 bases, there was a span of 22 bases. The CDR3 nucleotides read TGCGCCAGCAGCTTGGGGCTCAGGGCGACTTTTGGGGGAGAGACCCAGTACTTC. It codes for CASSLGLRATFGGETQYF. The variable domain in full, with the rest retrieved from reference TRBV5-1 and TRBJ2-5, is KAGVTQTPRYLIKTRGQQVTLSCSPISGHRSVSWYQQTPGQGLQFLFEYFSETQRNKGNFPGRFSGRQFSNSRSEMNVSTLELGDSALYLCASSLGLRATFGGETQYFGPGTRLLVL.

In this sample, this clonotype turned up once. This sequence joins TRBV7-9 and TRBJ2-1; TRBD2 aligns across 8 bases. Germline CDR1 is SEHNR and CDR2 is FQNEAQ (reference sequence). Trimming cost V 6 bases and J 7 bases; bases outside gene matches: 2. CDR3 size: 12 residues. CDR3 nucleotide sequence: TGTGCCAGCAGTCGCGGGGGGAATGAGCAGTTCTTC. Amino acid sequence: CASSRGGNEQFF.

The V call is TRBV27, the J call TRBJ2-7, with 10 bases lining up with TRBD2. Germline V gives CDR1 MNHEY, CDR2 SMNVEV (reference sequence). After removal of 6 bases from V and 3 bases from J, the junction contained 8 bases not matched to a gene. This CDR3 has 15 amino acids. The CDR3 bases are TGTGCCAGCAGGAGGGGACTAGCGAAACTCTACGAGCAGTACTTC. Protein product: CASRRGLAKLYEQYF.

The chain employs TRBV9 and TRBJ2-3, with 7 bases aligning to TRBD2. V trimming: 1 base; J trimming: 9 bases; junction bases outside the gene matches: 17. CDR3 length: 17 amino acids. The germline CDR1 and CDR2 sequences are SGDLS and YYNGEE. The CDR3 loop reads CASSVTGGGTTASTQYF. The CDR3 DNA follows: TGTGCCAGCAGCGTAACGGGAGGTGGGACTACCGCATCGACGCAGTATTTT.

This clonotype was seen only once. The rearrangement joins TRBV15 to TRBJ2-7; tentatively, D is TRBD1 (6 bases). This CDR3 comprises 16 residues. Germline lookup yields CDR1 LNHNV and CDR2 YYDKDF (reference sequence). The V gene lost 2 bases and the J gene lost 3 bases, with 17 bases spanning the gap. The CDR3 DNA reads as TGTGCCACCAGCAGACCCGCCGGACAGTATGGCTACGAGCAGTACTTC. Its translation is CATSRPAGQYGYEQYF.

The chain has TRBV24-1 and TRBJ2-3, with 7 bases lining up with TRBD2. The germline V gene has CDR1 KGHDR and CDR2 SFDVKD. Trimming took 5 bases from V and 4 from J; bases not matched to a gene: 2. This CDR3 is 13 amino acids long. This chain's CDR3 is CATSGGSPDTQYF. The CDR3 coding sequence is TGTGCCACCAGTGGCGGGAGCCCAGATACGCAGTATTTT.

Worth noting for this clonotype: One end of the junction fails to match germline, which may point to a read error. The chain has TRBV20-1 and TRBJ1-6, with 7 nucleotides matching TRBD1. Germline values: CDR1 DFQATT, CDR2 SNEGSKA (reference sequence). CDR3 length: 15 amino acids. CDR3 loop: CSARAGTAYNSPPHF. Written as DNA, the CDR3 is TGCAGTGCTAGAGCCGGGACAGCATATAATTCACCCCCCCACTTT.

The chain carries TRBV21-1 and TRBJ2-3; no DNA check was done on the table's D call, TRBD2. TRBV21-1 constitutes a pseudogene. This CDR3 is 18 amino acids long. CDR3 bases: TGTGCCAGCAGCATAATGTTGGATGCTAGCGTGAGCACAGATACGCAGTATTTT. This gives the protein CASSIMLDASVSTDTQYF.

The CDR3 sequence: CASSSPGVYNGYTF. As DNA, the CDR3 is TGTGCCAGCAGCTCGCCGGGGGTGTATAATGGCTACACCTTC. The genes are TRBV28 and TRBJ1-2; tentative D call: TRBD1 (5 bases). The CDR3 runs to 14 residues. Germline CDR1 and CDR2: MDHEN and SYDVKM. The ends were cut back, 6 bases at V and 6 bases at J, with 17 bases in the middle.

V gene TRBV7-9 combines with J gene TRBJ1-6, with D unresolved. The germline V gene has CDR1 SEHNR and CDR2 FQNEAQ (reference sequence). The CDR3 extends over 13 amino acids. Trimming took off 5 bases at V and 7 bases at J, with 9 bases between the two ends. DNA for the CDR3: TGTGCCAGCAGCCGCATCCTCAATTCACCCCTCCACTTT. It translates to CASSRILNSPLHF.